The next 21 T cell receptor beta chains were all read from a single sample in a study of T cell responses to AZD1222 COVID-19 vaccine. TCRdb's copy holds only in-frame clones and misses some; the assay was immunoSEQ multiplex PCR. The sample consists of around 99,000 clones, approximately 86% of them appearing once. The specimen was peripheral blood, collected on day 0 of AZD1222 vaccination. These TCRs come from an adult in good health.

The rearrangement links TRBV7-8 to TRBJ2-5; possibly TRBD1 for D (5 bases). The V gene's germline CDR1 is SGHVS and CDR2 FQNEAQ. V lost 4 bases to trimming and J lost 2 bases, with 11 bases between them. The CDR3 sequence is 14 residues long. The CDR3: CASSSGHLQETQYF. CDR3 sequence (DNA): TGTGCCAGCAGCTCCGGACACCTACAAGAGACCCAGTACTTC. Supplemented by reference TRBV7-8 and TRBJ2-5, the full variable domain reads GAGVSQSPRYKVAKRGQDVALRCDPISGHVSLFWYQQALGQGPEFLTYFQNEAQLDKSGLPSDRFFAERPEGSVSTLKIQRTQQEDSAVYLCASSSGHLQETQYFGPGTRLLVL.

As regards this clone: Distinct nucleotide sequences in the sample also encode this CDR3. V and J are TRBV7-3 and TRBJ1-1, with D perhaps TRBD1 (5 bases). The CDR3 covers 13 residues. The ends were cut back, 4 bases at V and 1 base at J, with 7 bases in the middle. CDR1 SGHTA and CDR2 FQGTGA come from the germline V gene. The CDR3 DNA reads TGTGCCAGCAGCTCAGACAGGAACACTGAAGCTTTCTTT. It specifies CASSSDRNTEAFF.

The V and J genes are TRBV19 and TRBJ1-1; 10 bases agree with TRBD1. V lost 3 bases to trimming and J lost 5 bases; unmatched junction nucleotides: 3. Germline V gene sequence: CDR1 LNHDA, CDR2 SQIVND (reference sequence). This CDR3 is 14 amino acids long. CDR3 nucleotide sequence: TGTGCCAGTAGTATTGACAGGGGGCGAACTGAAGCTTTCTTT. Translation gives CASSIDRGRTEAFF.

This sequence joins TRBV7-3 and TRBJ2-1; TRBD1 aligns across 11 bases. There are 17 residues in the CDR3. The V gene's germline CDR1 is SGHTA and CDR2 FQGTGA. J was trimmed by 5 bases and V by 1 base; bases with no gene match: 7. CDR3 nucleotide sequence: TGTGCCAGCAGCTTAAGGCCCCCGGGACAGGGGGACAATGAGCAGTTCTTC. Amino acid sequence: CASSLRPPGQGDNEQFF. The variable domain in full, with the rest retrieved from reference TRBV7-3 and TRBJ2-1, is GAGVSQTPSNKVTEKGKYVELRCDPISGHTALYWYRQSLGQGPEFLIYFQGTGAADDSGLPNDRFFAVRPEGSVSTLKIQRTERGDSAVYLCASSLRPPGQGDNEQFFGPGTRLTVL.

The CDR3 nucleotides read TGTGCCAGTCGAGCCGGGACAGGCGGGGAAAAACTGTTTTTT. The encoded protein is CASRAGTGGEKLFF. The V and J genes are TRBV2 and TRBJ1-4; 8 nucleotides line up with TRBD1. With 9 bases clipped from V and 8 bases from J, the junction kept 11 bases outside the gene matches. Germline lookup yields CDR1 SNHLY and CDR2 FYNNEI. The CDR3 length is 14 residues.

J is TRBJ2-7 and V is TRBV3-1 (or the pseudogene TRBV3-2); D is perhaps TRBD1 or TRBD2 (5 bases each). The V and J ends lost 5 bases and 2 bases respectively, with 13 bases between them. The CDR3 has 14 residues. CDR1 LGHDT and CDR2 YNNKEL come from the germline V gene (reference sequence). The DNA of the CDR3 is TGTGCCAGCAGCTTCCAGAGGGGTCCCTACGAGCAGTACTTC. Translated, it gives CASSFQRGPYEQYF.

The chain uses TRBV5-1 and TRBJ2-1, with D uncertain. Trimming removed 0 bases at V and 0 bases at J, with 7 bases between. Germline CDR1 is SGHRS and CDR2 is YFSETQ. The CDR3 consists of 15 residues. The DNA for the CDR3 is TGCGCCAGCAGCTTGGCAGACTTCTCCTACAATGAGCAGTTCTTC. Translation: CASSLADFSYNEQFF.

The chain has TRBV2 and TRBJ1-1; TRBD1 matches 9 bases. Germline loops: CDR1 SNHLY, CDR2 FYNNEI. The CDR3 has 16 amino acids. The ends lost 4 bases at V and 1 base at J; junction bases unmatched: 7. CDR3 amino acids: CASSGGTGNSNTEAFF. The CDR3 nucleotides are TGTGCCAGCAGTGGGGGGACAGGGAACTCGAACACTGAAGCTTTCTTT.

J is TRBJ1-1 and V is TRBV7-9, with D perhaps TRBD1 (6 bases). The V gene's germline CDR1 is SEHNR and CDR2 FQNEAQ (reference sequence). Trimming pared 1 base from V and 4 bases from J, leaving 13 bases between. The length of the CDR3 is 15 residues. Written as DNA, the CDR3 is TGTGCCAGCAGCTTAGATCGGGGGCCGGTCACTGAAGCTTTCTTT. It yields the protein CASSLDRGPVTEAFF.

The chain uses TRBV7-2 and TRBJ2-3; 8 nucleotides align to TRBD2. CDR1 is SGHTA, CDR2 FQGNSA, per germline. Trimming cost V 0 bases and J 2 bases; bases outside gene matches: 4. The CDR3 has 16 residues. Written as DNA, the CDR3 is TGTGCCAGCAGCTTAGCCCATAGCGGGGCCACAGATACGCAGTATTTT. This gives the protein CASSLAHSGATDTQYF.

The chain combines TRBV19 with TRBJ2-4, with 13 bases that match TRBD2. Germline V gene lookup returns CDR1 LNHDA and CDR2 SQIVND (reference sequence). V lost 4 bases to trimming and J lost 0 bases; unmatched junction nucleotides: 3. The CDR3 is 17 residues long. CDR3 amino acids: CASSTGTSGVAKNIQYF. The CDR3 nucleotides read TGTGCCAGTAGTACTGGGACTAGCGGGGTAGCCAAAAACATTCAGTACTTC.

The chain is built from TRBV6-4 and TRBJ2-1; 13 bases line up with TRBD2. Unmatched junction bases numbered 10, after V lost 8 bases and J lost 0 bases. Germline V CDR1 and CDR2: MRHNA, SNTAGT. The CDR3 runs 18 residues. CDR3 residues: CASRRTSGSGGSYNEQFF. CDR3 DNA sequence: TGTGCCAGCCGGCGGACTAGCGGGAGTGGGGGCTCCTACAATGAGCAGTTCTTC.

The chain links TRBV4-3 to TRBJ2-1; 9 positions match TRBD2. In germline, CDR1 is LGHNA, CDR2 YSLEER. This CDR3 is built from 17 residues. V gave up 0 bases and J gave up 0 bases; unmatched junction bases: 3. CDR3 nucleotides: TGCGCCAGCAGCCAAGAGAGCGGGGGGAGCTCCTACAATGAGCAGTTCTTC. Amino acid sequence: CASSQESGGSSYNEQFF.

This chain uses TRBV30 with TRBJ1-2; 10 bases agree with TRBD1. The CDR3 loop spans 16 amino acids. Trimming at V came to 0 bases and at J to 4 bases, leaving 8 bases not matched to a gene. From germline, CDR1 is GTSNPN and CDR2 SVGIG (reference sequence). This chain's CDR3 is CAWSVPGQGGIYGYTF. The CDR3 DNA sequence: TGTGCCTGGAGTGTACCAGGACAGGGGGGAATCTATGGCTACACCTTC.

The rearrangement links TRBV5-1 to TRBJ1-2; D remains unclear. From germline, CDR1 is SGHRS and CDR2 YFSETQ. The CDR3 contains 14 residues. V dropped 4 bases and J dropped 1 base, with 11 bases sitting between them. The CDR3 is CASSQPWDNYGYTF. CDR3 nucleotide sequence: TGCGCCAGCAGCCAGCCGTGGGATAACTATGGCTACACCTTC.

V and J are TRBV5-1 and TRBJ1-2; a possible D gene is TRBD1 (5 bases). V lost 6 bases and J lost 5, with 17 bases in between. The germline gives CDR1 SGHRS, CDR2 YFSETQ. The CDR3 extends over 14 amino acids. The CDR3 here is CASNVRDGLYGYTF. The CDR3 DNA follows: TGCGCCAGCAACGTTCGGGACGGATTGTATGGCTACACCTTC.

The gene calls are TRBV18 and TRBJ2-1; 8 nucleotides align to TRBD2. J gave up 6 bases and V 0 bases, and 7 bases lay outside the gene matches. CDR3 length: 16 amino acids. Looked up from germline, CDR1 is KGHSH and CDR2 is LQKENI. In DNA form, the CDR3 reads TGTGCCAGCTCACCACCGGCGAGCGGGAGCTTCAATGAGCAGTTCTTC. It codes for CASSPPASGSFNEQFF.

V gene TRBV3-1 (or the pseudogene TRBV3-2) combines with J gene TRBJ1-2; no reliable D call. Germline V lookup: CDR1 LGHDT, CDR2 YNNKEL (reference sequence). This CDR3 spans 13 amino acids. Trimming left V 0 bases short and J 5 bases short, with 7 bases between. In nucleotides, the CDR3 is TGTGCCAGCAGCCAAGATCTTAGGTATGGCTACACCTTC. Protein: CASSQDLRYGYTF.

This rearrangement joins TRBV5-4 to TRBJ1-4; possibly TRBD1 for D (6 bases). The CDR3 sequence is 16 residues long. The germline gives CDR1 SGHNT, CDR2 YYREEE (reference sequence). The V end was cut by 0 bases, the J end by 3 bases, with 12 bases between. CDR3 residues: CASSLAGGPANEKLFF. The DNA for the CDR3 is TGTGCCAGCAGCTTGGCGGGGGGCCCTGCTAATGAAAAACTGTTTTTT.

V gene TRBV5-6 combines with J gene TRBJ2-2; a possible D gene is TRBD2 (6 bases). Germline V gene lookup returns CDR1 SGHDT and CDR2 YYEEEE. The CDR3 sequence is 14 residues long. Trimming took 4 bases from V and 7 from J, leaving 14 bases between them. This chain's CDR3 is CASSQLLAYGELFF. The DNA for the CDR3 is TGTGCCAGCAGCCAGTTACTAGCATACGGGGAGCTGTTTTTT. Combining the CDR3 with reference TRBV5-6 and TRBJ2-2 gives the whole variable domain DAGVTQSPTHLIKTRGQQVTLRCSPKSGHDTVSWYQQALGQGPQFIFQYYEEEERQRGNFPDRFSGHQFPNYSSELNVNALLLGDSALYLCASSQLLAYGELFFGEGSRLTVL.

The chain joins TRBV27 to TRBJ1-2; no firm D call. CDR3 length: 12 amino acids. Trimming took off 7 bases at V and 0 bases at J, with 6 bases between the two ends. Germline V gives CDR1 MNHEY, CDR2 SMNVEV (reference sequence). The CDR3 region is CASTTANYGYTF. CDR3 nucleotides: TGTGCCAGCACCACAGCTAACTATGGCTACACCTTC.